Shown below are 26 T cell receptor beta chains from a single sample sequenced in a study of the immune and genomic landscape of osteosarcoma. Using immunoSEQ multiplex PCR, the repertoire was profiled, and TCRdb retains in-frame clones only, with some absent. The table includes under 11,000 clones, about 71% detected once. Osteosarcoma specimens were post-treatment primary, local recurrence and metastasis tumors from poor-prognosis patients. Sequencing was performed on osteosarcoma tumor tissue from the lung. The receptors were sampled from a human donor with osteosarcoma.

The V and J genes are TRBV5-1 and TRBJ1-4, with D uncertain. Germline V gene sequence: CDR1 SGHRS, CDR2 YFSETQ. This CDR3 is 15 amino acids long. Trimming removed 4 bases at V and 8 bases at J, with 18 bases between. Here the CDR3 reads CASSLKGNLNEKLFF. In DNA form, the CDR3 reads TGCGCCAGCAGCCTTAAAGGGAATCTTAACGAAAAACTGTTTTTT.

This rearrangement joins TRBV4-2 to TRBJ2-1, with 8 bases fitting TRBD2. V was pared by 0 bases and J by 3 bases, with 4 bases of the junction left unmatched. The CDR3 is 16 amino acids. In germline, CDR1 is LGHNA, CDR2 YNFKEQ. CDR3 amino acids: CASSQEGLEGYNEQFF. CDR3 bases: TGTGCCAGCAGCCAAGAGGGACTAGAGGGCTACAATGAGCAGTTCTTC.

Only a few counts were recorded for this clone. The chain links TRBV27 to TRBJ1-5, with D possibly being TRBD1 (5 bases). This CDR3 spans 14 amino acids. In germline, CDR1 is MNHEY, CDR2 SMNVEV (reference sequence). Trimming removed 8 bases from V and 0 bases from J, with 11 bases in between. CDR3 residues: CASRQTASNQPQHF. The CDR3 DNA is TGTGCCAGCCGTCAGACAGCTAGCAATCAGCCCCAGCATTTT.

The rearrangement links TRBV5-5 to TRBJ1-1, with no clear D. There are 13 residues in the CDR3. Trimming cost V 1 base and J 8 bases, with 12 bases left between them. Germline CDR1 is SGHKS and CDR2 is YYEKEE (reference sequence). This CDR3 reads CASSLTFKIEAFF. CDR3 DNA: TGTGCCAGCAGCTTGACCTTTAAAATCGAAGCTTTCTTT.

The chain carries TRBV11-2 and TRBJ1-1; perhaps TRBD1 as D (6 bases). This CDR3 contains 11 residues. Between the trimmed V and J ends, which lost 1 base and 10 bases, there was a span of 7 bases. Germline V gene sequence: CDR1 SGHAT, CDR2 FQNNGV. CDR3 in DNA: TGTGCCAGCAGCTTAGCCAGGGGAGCTTTCTTT. Amino acids: CASSLARGAFF. The full variable domain, its missing parts supplied by reference TRBV11-2 and TRBJ1-1, is EAGVAQSPRYKIIEKRQSVAFWCNPISGHATLYWYQQILGQGPKLLIQFQNNGVVDDSQLPKDRFSAERLKGVDSTLKIQPAKLEDSAVYLCASSLARGAFFGQGTRLTVV.

The V call is TRBV4-1, the J call TRBJ1-4, with TRBD1 matching 7 bases. The CDR3 extends over 14 amino acids. Germline lookup yields CDR1 MGHRA and CDR2 YSYEKL. Trimming at V came to 5 bases and at J to 4 bases, leaving 4 bases not matched to a gene. The CDR3 DNA reads TGCGCCAGCAGCACAGGGGACTTTAATGAAAAACTGTTTTTT. It yields the protein CASSTGDFNEKLFF.

The V and J genes are TRBV6-1 and TRBJ2-1, with 10 bases fitting TRBD2. V was pared by 0 bases and J by 8 bases, with 4 bases of the junction left unmatched. The CDR3 is 15 amino acids. Germline V gives CDR1 MNHNS, CDR2 SASEGT. DNA of the CDR3: TGTGCCAGCAGTGAAGCCCTAGCGGGAGCCGATGAGCAGTTCTTC. This encodes CASSEALAGADEQFF.

The chain couples TRBV27 to TRBJ1-2; perhaps TRBD1 as D (5 bases). The germline gives CDR1 MNHEY, CDR2 SMNVEV (reference sequence). The length of the CDR3 is 15 residues. Between the trimmed V and J ends, which lost 8 bases and 4 bases, there was a span of 20 bases. CDR3 DNA sequence: TGTGCCAGCCGAACCGCCCCAGGGATGGGCTATGGCTACACCTTC. It codes for CASRTAPGMGYGYTF.

The V and J genes are TRBV6-5 and TRBJ2-1, with TRBD2 as a possible D gene (5 bases). The V gene lost 2 bases and the J gene lost 0 bases, with 5 bases spanning the gap. The CDR3 extends over 14 amino acids. Germline loops: CDR1 MNHEY, CDR2 SVGAGI. The CDR3 region has the DNA TGTGCCAGCAGTTACGGGAGCTCCTACAATGAGCAGTTCTTC. Protein sequence: CASSYGSSYNEQFF.

This clone has only a few counts. The chain combines TRBV9 with TRBJ2-7; D is unclear. CDR3 length: 15 residues. V lost 0 bases and J 3 bases, leaving 13 bases between the germline ends. CDR1 and CDR2 from the germline V gene are SGDLS and YYNGEE. The CDR3 nucleotides are TGTGCCAGCAGCGTAGTGGGCAGGCAGCGCTACGAGCAGTACTTC. Translation gives CASSVVGRQRYEQYF.

This clone rates as medium-sized (0.01 to 0.1%). The chain carries TRBV9 and TRBJ1-2; TRBD1 matches at 8 bases. Germline V CDR1 and CDR2: SGDLS, YYNGEE. V dropped 3 bases and J dropped 6; count of bases not matched to a gene: 7. The CDR3 is 14 residues long. This CDR3 is CASSARQGQDGYTF. The CDR3 nucleotides read TGTGCCAGCAGCGCCAGACAGGGGCAGGATGGCTACACCTTC.

V gene TRBV5-4 combines with J gene TRBJ1-2; a weak D match, TRBD1 (5 bases). V lost 4 bases and J lost 2, with 12 bases in between. From germline, CDR1 is SGHNT and CDR2 YYREEE (reference sequence). The CDR3 extends over 14 amino acids. DNA of the CDR3: TGTGCCAGCAGCCCTGGGGGGGGGAACTATGGCTACACCTTC. Its translation: CASSPGGGNYGYTF. Using reference TRBV5-4 and TRBJ1-2 for the parts outside the CDR3, the full variable domain is ETGVTQSPTHLIKTRGQQVTLRCSSQSGHNTVSWYQQALGQGPQFIFQYYREEENGRGNFPPRFSGLQFPNYSSELNVNALELDDSALYLCASSPGGGNYGYTFGSGTRLTVV.

This chain connects TRBV28 to TRBJ1-6; TRBD1 is a possible D gene (5 bases). Trimming stripped 7 bases from V and 9 bases from J, with 16 bases between. The CDR3 length is 14 residues. Germline values: CDR1 MDHEN, CDR2 SYDVKM. DNA of the CDR3: TGTGCCAGCACCATAGGGCAGGGCGGTTCACCCCTCCACTTT. Translated: CASTIGQGGSPLHF.

This chain connects TRBV5-4 to TRBJ2-5, with 9 bases fitting TRBD1. The DNA matches TRBJ2-7 better at its end, which makes the J call doubtful. Looked up from germline, CDR1 is SGHNT and CDR2 is YYREEE (reference sequence). The CDR3 is made up of 13 amino acids. In DNA form, the CDR3 reads TGTGCCAGCAGCCAGGGACAGGGTAACGAGCAGTACTTC. This codes for CASSQGQGNEQYF.

V and J are TRBV6-6 and TRBJ2-1, with D possibly matching TRBD1 (5 bases). The V gene's germline CDR1 is MNHNY and CDR2 SVGAGI (reference sequence). Trimming took off 0 bases at V and 4 bases at J, with 7 bases between the two ends. CDR3 length equals 14 residues. This CDR3 is CASSYSTEYNEQFF. CDR3 DNA: TGTGCCAGCAGTTACTCGACAGAATACAATGAGCAGTTCTTC.

In this sample, this clone turned up once. The V and J genes are TRBV6-6 and TRBJ1-1, with 8 positions matching TRBD1. Losses at the gene ends were 6 bases for V and 4 bases for J; bases not matched to a gene: 7. CDR3 length equals 14 residues. The germline V gene has CDR1 MNHNY and CDR2 SVGAGI (reference sequence). CDR3 sequence: CASSVTGGGTEAFF. In DNA form, the CDR3 reads TGTGCCAGCAGCGTAACAGGGGGTGGCACTGAAGCTTTCTTT.

The chain is built from TRBV6-1 and TRBJ1-5, with a possible D match to TRBD1 (6 bases). The CDR3 runs to 14 residues. Germline loops: CDR1 MNHNS, CDR2 SASEGT. V lost 6 bases to trimming and J lost 2 bases, with 11 bases between them. The CDR3 protein is CASRLGGGNQPQHF. The CDR3 nucleotides read TGTGCCAGCAGGCTAGGGGGGGGCAATCAGCCCCAGCATTTT.

V gene TRBV5-4 combines with J gene TRBJ2-2; no firm D call. This CDR3 spans 12 amino acids. V was shortened by 3 bases and J by 5 bases, with 5 bases between the two germline ends. Germline V gene sequence: CDR1 SGHNT, CDR2 YYREEE (reference sequence). CDR3 coding DNA: TGTGCCAGCAGCTCTGAAACCGGGGAGCTGTTTTTT. It translates to CASSSETGELFF.

The chain has TRBV27 and TRBJ2-1, with 13 bases lining up with TRBD2. This CDR3 contains 16 residues. Germline V CDR1 and CDR2: MNHEY, SMNVEV (reference sequence). The V gene end was trimmed by 6 bases and the J gene end by 4 bases; junction bases not matched to a gene: 6. The DNA of the CDR3 is TGTGCCAGCAGCCGAACTAGCGGGAGGGTTTACAATGAGCAGTTCTTC. It translates to CASSRTSGRVYNEQFF.

CDR3: CAISGDRDRDEQYF. CDR3 bases: TGTGCCATCAGTGGGGACCGGGACAGGGACGAGCAGTACTTC. The V and J genes are TRBV10-3 and TRBJ2-7; TRBD1 aligns across 9 bases. The trim removed 4 bases at V and 5 bases at J, leaving 6 bases unmatched. CDR3 length equals 14 residues. Germline CDR1 and CDR2: ENHRY and SYGVKD.

The CDR3 here is CASSLNPRDTQYF. The CDR3 bases are TGTGCCAGCAGCTTAAATCCCAGGGATACGCAGTATTTT. The rearrangement links TRBV7-3 to TRBJ2-3; no clear D gene. CDR1 SGHTA and CDR2 FQGTGA come from the germline V gene. V was cut by 1 base and J by 6 bases, with 8 bases left in between. This CDR3 contains 13 residues.

The J gene is TRBJ2-7, the V gene TRBV27; D is ambiguous. V lost 6 bases and J 7 bases, leaving 16 bases between the germline ends. Looked up from germline, CDR1 is MNHEY and CDR2 is SMNVEV (reference sequence). This CDR3 has 13 residues. The CDR3 DNA reads as TGTGCCAGCAGACTGGGCTCGGGCTGGGAGCAGTACTTC. It is translated as CASRLGSGWEQYF.

This clone is medium-sized in the sample. One end of the junction does not line up with germline, which may come from a read error. The sample contains more than one DNA sequence encoding this CDR3. This chain uses TRBV7-9 with TRBJ2-5; TRBD2 agrees at 7 bases. The CDR3 length is 13 residues. Germline V gene lookup returns CDR1 SEHNR and CDR2 FQNEAQ (reference sequence). The CDR3 coding sequence is TGTGCCAGCAGCATAGCGGGCCAAGAGACCCAGTACTTC. It specifies CASSIAGQETQYF.

The chain recombines TRBV10-3 with TRBJ2-1; TRBD1 aligns across 9 bases. Looked up from germline, CDR1 is ENHRY and CDR2 is SYGVKD. Trimming removed 4 bases from V and 5 bases from J; junction bases left unmatched: 6. The CDR3 contains 15 residues. The CDR3 bases are TGTGCCATCAGTGCGGGGGACAGGGCGAACAATGAGCAGTTCTTC. This sequence encodes CAISAGDRANNEQFF.

Only a few counts were recorded for this clone. This rearrangement joins TRBV6-1 to TRBJ1-1; the D is unclear. V shed 6 bases and J shed 3 bases, with 17 bases lying between them. Germline CDR1 MNHNS, CDR2 SASEGT. The CDR3 is made up of 15 amino acids. DNA of the CDR3: TGTGCCAGCAGGTTGGCGGGTAGAGGAGACACTGAAGCTTTCTTT. Its protein is CASRLAGRGDTEAFF.

CDR3 sequence (DNA): TGCGCCAGCAGTGTTGAGGGGGCGTCGAGTGAAAAACTGTTTTTT. Amino acids: CASSVEGASSEKLFF. The chain joins TRBV10-1 to TRBJ1-4, with TRBD1 matching over 7 bases. The CDR3 extends over 15 amino acids. Unmatched junction bases numbered 9, after V lost 4 bases and J lost 7 bases. Germline CDR1 reads WNHNN; CDR2 reads SYGVQD (reference sequence).